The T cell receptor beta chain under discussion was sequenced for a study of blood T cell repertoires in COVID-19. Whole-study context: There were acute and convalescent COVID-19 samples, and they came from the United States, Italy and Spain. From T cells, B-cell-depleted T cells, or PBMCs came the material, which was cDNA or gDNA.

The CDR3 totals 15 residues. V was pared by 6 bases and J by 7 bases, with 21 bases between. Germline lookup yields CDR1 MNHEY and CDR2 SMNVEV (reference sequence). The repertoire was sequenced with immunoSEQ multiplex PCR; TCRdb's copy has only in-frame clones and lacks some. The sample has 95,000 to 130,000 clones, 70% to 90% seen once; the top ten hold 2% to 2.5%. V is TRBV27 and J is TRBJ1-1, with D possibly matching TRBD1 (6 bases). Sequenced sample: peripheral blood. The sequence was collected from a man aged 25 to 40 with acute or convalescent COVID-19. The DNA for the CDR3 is TGTGCCAGCAGCCAGAATGGGGGCGCGATCATTGAAGCTTTCTTT. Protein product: CASSQNGGAIIEAFF.